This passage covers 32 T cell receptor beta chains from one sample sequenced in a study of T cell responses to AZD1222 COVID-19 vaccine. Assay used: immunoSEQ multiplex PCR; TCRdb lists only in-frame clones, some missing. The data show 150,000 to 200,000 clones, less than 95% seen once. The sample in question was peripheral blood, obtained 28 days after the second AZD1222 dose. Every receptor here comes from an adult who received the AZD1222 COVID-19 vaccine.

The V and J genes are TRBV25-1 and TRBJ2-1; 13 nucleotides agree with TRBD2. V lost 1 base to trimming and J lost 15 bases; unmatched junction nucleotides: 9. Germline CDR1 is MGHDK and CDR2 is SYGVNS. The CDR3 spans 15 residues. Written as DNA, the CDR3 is TGTGCCAGCAGTGAATCCGTATGGACTAGCGGGAGTATGTTCTTC. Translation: CASSESVWTSGSMFF.

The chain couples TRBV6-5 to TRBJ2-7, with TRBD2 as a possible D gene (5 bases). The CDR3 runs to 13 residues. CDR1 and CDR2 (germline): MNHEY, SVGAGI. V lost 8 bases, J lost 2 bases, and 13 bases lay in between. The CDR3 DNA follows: TGTGCCAGCTGGGCGGGTCTTACCTACGAGCAGTACTTC. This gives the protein CASWAGLTYEQYF.

The chain's CDR3 is CASSGGSFYEQYF. In nucleotides, the CDR3 is TGTGCCAGCTCGGGGGGGAGCTTCTACGAGCAGTACTTC. The rearrangement joins TRBV6-5 to TRBJ2-7; 8 bases map to TRBD2. Per germline, CDR1 MNHEY and CDR2 SVGAGI. This CDR3 is 13 amino acids long. After removal of 8 bases from V and 3 bases from J, the junction contained 6 bases not matched to a gene.

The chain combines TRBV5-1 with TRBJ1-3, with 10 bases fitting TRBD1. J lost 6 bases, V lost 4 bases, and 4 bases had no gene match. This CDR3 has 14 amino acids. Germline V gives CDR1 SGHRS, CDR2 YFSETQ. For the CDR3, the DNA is TGCGCCAGCAGCCGGGGACAGGGGCCAAACACCATATATTTT. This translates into CASSRGQGPNTIYF. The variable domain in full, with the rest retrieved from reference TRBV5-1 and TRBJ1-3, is KAGVTQTPRYLIKTRGQQVTLSCSPISGHRSVSWYQQTPGQGLQFLFEYFSETQRNKGNFPGRFSGRQFSNSRSEMNVSTLELGDSALYLCASSRGQGPNTIYFGEGSWLTVV.

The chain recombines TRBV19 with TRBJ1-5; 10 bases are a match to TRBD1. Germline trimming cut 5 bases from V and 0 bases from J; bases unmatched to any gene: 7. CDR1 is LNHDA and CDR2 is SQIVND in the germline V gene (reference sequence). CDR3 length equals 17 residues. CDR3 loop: CASSPRTGGYSNQPQHF. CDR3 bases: TGTGCCAGTAGTCCCAGGACAGGGGGATATAGCAATCAGCCCCAGCATTTT.

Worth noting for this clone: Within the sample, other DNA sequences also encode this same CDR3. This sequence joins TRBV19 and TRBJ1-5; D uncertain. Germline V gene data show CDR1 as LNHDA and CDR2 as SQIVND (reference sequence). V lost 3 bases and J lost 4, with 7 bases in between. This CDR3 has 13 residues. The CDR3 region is CASSIAGNQPQHF. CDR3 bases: TGTGCCAGTAGTATTGCGGGGAATCAGCCCCAGCATTTT.

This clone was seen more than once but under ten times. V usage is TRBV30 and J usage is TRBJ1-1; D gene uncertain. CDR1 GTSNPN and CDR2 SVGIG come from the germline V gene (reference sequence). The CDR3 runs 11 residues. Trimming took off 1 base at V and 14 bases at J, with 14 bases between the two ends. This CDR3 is CAWSGGRNGFF. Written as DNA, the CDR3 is TGTGCCTGGAGTGGAGGCAGGAATGGCTTCTTT.

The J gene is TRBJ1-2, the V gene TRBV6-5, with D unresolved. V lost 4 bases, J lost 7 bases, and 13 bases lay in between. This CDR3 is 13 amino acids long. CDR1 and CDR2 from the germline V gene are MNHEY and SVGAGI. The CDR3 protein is CASSSHGPGGYTF. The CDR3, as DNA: TGTGCCAGCAGTTCCCACGGACCCGGTGGCTACACCTTC.

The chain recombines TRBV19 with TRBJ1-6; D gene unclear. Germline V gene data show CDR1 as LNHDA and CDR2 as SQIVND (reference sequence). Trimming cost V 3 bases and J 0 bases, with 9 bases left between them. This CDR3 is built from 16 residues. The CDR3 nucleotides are TGTGCCAGTAGTATGAGGTTCAGCTCCTATAATTCACCCCTCCACTTT. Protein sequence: CASSMRFSSYNSPLHF. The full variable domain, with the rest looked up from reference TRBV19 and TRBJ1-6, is DGGITQSPKYLFRKEGQNVTLSCEQNLNHDAMYWYRQDPGQGLRLIYYSQIVNDFQKGDIAEGYSVSREKKESFPLTVTSAQKNPTAFYLCASSMRFSSYNSPLHFGNGTRLTVT.

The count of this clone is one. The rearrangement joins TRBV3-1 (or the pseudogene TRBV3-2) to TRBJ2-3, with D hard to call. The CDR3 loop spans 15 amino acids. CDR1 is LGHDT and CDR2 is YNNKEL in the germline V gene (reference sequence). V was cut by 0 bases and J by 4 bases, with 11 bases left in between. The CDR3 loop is CASSQEGFGADTQYF. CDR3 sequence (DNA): TGTGCCAGCAGCCAAGAAGGATTTGGGGCAGATACGCAGTATTTT.

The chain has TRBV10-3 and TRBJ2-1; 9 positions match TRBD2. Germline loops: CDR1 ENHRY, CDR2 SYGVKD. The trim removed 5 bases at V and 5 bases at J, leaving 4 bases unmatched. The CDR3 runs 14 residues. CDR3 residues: CAISSSSGDNEQFF. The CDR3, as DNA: TGTGCCATCAGTTCCTCTAGCGGGGACAATGAGCAGTTCTTC.

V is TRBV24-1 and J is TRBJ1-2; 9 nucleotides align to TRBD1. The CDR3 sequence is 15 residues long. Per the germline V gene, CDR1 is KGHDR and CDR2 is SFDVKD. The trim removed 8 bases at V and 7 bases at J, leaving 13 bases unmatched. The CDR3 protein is CATTQWGQGRVGYTF. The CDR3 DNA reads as TGTGCCACCACTCAATGGGGACAGGGACGAGTTGGCTACACCTTC.

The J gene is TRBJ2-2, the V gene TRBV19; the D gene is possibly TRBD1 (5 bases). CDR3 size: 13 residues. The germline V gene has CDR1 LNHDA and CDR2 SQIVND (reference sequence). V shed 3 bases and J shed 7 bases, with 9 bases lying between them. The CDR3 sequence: CASSMGRFGELFF. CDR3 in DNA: TGTGCCAGTAGTATGGGGCGGTTCGGGGAGCTGTTTTTT. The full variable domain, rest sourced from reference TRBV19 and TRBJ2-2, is DGGITQSPKYLFRKEGQNVTLSCEQNLNHDAMYWYRQDPGQGLRLIYYSQIVNDFQKGDIAEGYSVSREKKESFPLTVTSAQKNPTAFYLCASSMGRFGELFFGEGSRLTVL.

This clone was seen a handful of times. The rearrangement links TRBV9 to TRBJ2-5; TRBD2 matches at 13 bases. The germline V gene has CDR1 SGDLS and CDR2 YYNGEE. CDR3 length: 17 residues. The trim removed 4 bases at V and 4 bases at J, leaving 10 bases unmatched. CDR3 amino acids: CASSPGELAGGLETQYF. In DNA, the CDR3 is TGTGCCAGCAGCCCAGGGGAACTAGCGGGAGGGCTAGAGACCCAGTACTTC.

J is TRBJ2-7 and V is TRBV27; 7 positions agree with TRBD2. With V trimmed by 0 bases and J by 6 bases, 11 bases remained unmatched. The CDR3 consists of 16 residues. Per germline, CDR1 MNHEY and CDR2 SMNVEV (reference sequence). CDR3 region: CASSLSGPAGAREQYF. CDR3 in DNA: TGTGCCAGCAGTTTATCGGGGCCGGCGGGAGCTCGCGAGCAGTACTTC.

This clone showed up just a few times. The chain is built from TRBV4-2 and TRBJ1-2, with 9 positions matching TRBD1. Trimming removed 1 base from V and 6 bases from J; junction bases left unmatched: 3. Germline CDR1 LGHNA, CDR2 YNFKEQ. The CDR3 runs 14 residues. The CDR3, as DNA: TGTGCCAGCAGCCAAGGGACAGGGGTTGATGGCTACACCTTC. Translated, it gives CASSQGTGVDGYTF.

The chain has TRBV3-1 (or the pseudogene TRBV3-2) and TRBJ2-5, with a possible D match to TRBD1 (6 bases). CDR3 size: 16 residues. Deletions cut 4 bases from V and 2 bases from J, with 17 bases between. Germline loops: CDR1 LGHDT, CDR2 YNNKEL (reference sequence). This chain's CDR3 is CASSPLQGRGQETQYF. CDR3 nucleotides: TGTGCCAGCAGCCCCCTCCAGGGCAGGGGACAAGAGACCCAGTACTTC.

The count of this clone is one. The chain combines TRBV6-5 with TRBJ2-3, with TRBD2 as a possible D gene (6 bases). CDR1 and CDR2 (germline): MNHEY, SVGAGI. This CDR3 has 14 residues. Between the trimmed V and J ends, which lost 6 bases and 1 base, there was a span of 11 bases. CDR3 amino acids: CASREGWGTDTQYF. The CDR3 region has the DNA TGTGCCAGCAGGGAGGGGTGGGGCACAGATACGCAGTATTTT.

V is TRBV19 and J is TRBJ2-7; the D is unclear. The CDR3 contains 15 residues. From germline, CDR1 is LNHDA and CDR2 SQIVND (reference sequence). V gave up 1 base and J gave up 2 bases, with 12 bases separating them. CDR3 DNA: TGTGCCAGTAGTATAGGACCCCAAAGGCCCTACGAGCAGTACTTC. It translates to CASSIGPQRPYEQYF. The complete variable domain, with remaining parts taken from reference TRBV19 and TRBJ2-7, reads DGGITQSPKYLFRKEGQNVTLSCEQNLNHDAMYWYRQDPGQGLRLIYYSQIVNDFQKGDIAEGYSVSREKKESFPLTVTSAQKNPTAFYLCASSIGPQRPYEQYFGPGTRLTVT.

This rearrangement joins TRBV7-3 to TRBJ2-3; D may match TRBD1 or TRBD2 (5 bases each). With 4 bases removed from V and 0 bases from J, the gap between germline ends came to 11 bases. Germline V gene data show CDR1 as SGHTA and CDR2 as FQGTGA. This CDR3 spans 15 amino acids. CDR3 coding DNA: TGTGCCAGCAGCTCCGGGGCGTACAGCACAGATACGCAGTATTTT. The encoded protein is CASSSGAYSTDTQYF.

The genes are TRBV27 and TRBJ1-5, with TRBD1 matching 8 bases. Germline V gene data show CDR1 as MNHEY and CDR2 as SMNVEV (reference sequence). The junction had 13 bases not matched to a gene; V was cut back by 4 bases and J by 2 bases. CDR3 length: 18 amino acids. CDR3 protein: CASSSQAGATGGNQPQHF. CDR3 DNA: TGTGCCAGCAGTTCACAAGCAGGGGCGACAGGGGGCAATCAGCCCCAGCATTTT.

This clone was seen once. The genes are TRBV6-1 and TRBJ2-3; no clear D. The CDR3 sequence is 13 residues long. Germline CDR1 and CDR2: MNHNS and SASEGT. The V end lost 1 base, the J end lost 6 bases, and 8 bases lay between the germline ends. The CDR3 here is CASSEGGRDTQYF. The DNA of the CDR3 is TGTGCCAGCAGTGAAGGGGGTAGGGATACGCAGTATTTT.

The CDR3 protein is CASSYAGRSNYGYTF. The DNA for the CDR3 is TGTGCCAGCAGTTACGCCGGGAGGAGTAACTATGGCTACACCTTC. The chain recombines TRBV6-6 with TRBJ1-2; D ambiguous. This CDR3 spans 15 amino acids. Trimming shortened V by 2 bases and J by 1 base, and 11 bases separated the two germline ends. Germline V CDR1 and CDR2: MNHNY, SVGAGI (reference sequence).

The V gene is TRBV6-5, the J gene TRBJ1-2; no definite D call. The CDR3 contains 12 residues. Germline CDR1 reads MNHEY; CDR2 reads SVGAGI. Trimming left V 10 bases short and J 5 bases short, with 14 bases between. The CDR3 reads CATRNRAYGYTF. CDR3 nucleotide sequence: TGTGCCACCCGTAATAGGGCTTATGGCTACACCTTC.

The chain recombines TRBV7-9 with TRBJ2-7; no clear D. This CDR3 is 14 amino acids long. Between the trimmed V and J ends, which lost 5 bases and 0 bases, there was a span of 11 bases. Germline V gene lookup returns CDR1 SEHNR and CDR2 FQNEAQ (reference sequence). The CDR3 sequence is CASSLLHGSYEQYF. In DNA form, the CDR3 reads TGTGCCAGCAGCCTCCTGCATGGCTCCTACGAGCAGTACTTC.

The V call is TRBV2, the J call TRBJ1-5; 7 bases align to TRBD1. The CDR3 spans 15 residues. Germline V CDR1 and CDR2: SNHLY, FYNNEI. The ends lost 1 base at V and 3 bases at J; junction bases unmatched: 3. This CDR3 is CASSEEGGNNQPQHF. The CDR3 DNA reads TGTGCCAGCAGTGAAGAAGGGGGCAACAATCAGCCCCAGCATTTT.

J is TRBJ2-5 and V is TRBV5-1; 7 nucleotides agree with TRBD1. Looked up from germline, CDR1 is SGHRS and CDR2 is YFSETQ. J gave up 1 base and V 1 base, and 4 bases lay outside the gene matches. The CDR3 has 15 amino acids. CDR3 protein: CASSLWTGPQETQYF. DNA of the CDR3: TGCGCCAGCAGCTTGTGGACAGGACCCCAAGAGACCCAGTACTTC.

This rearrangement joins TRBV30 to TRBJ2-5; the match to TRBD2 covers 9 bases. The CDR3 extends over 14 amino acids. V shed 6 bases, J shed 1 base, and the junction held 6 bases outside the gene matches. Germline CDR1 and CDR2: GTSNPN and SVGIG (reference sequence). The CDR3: CACPGLAGQETQYF. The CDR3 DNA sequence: TGTGCCTGCCCGGGACTAGCAGGCCAAGAGACCCAGTACTTC.

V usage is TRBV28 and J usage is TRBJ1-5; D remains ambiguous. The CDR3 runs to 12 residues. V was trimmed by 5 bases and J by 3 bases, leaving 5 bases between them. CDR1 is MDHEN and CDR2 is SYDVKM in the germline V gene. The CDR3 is CASSRHNQPQHF. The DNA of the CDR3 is TGTGCCAGCAGTCGTCACAATCAGCCCCAGCATTTT.

The CDR3 coding sequence is TGTGCCAGCAGCTTGGGGGGCCGGAGTGCAACTAATGAAAAACTGTTTTTT. Encoded protein: CASSLGGRSATNEKLFF. The chain couples TRBV5-6 to TRBJ1-4; D possibly corresponds to TRBD1 (5 bases). V dropped 0 bases and J dropped 0 bases, with 12 bases sitting between them. This CDR3 is 17 amino acids long. CDR1 and CDR2 from the germline V gene are SGHDT and YYEEEE.

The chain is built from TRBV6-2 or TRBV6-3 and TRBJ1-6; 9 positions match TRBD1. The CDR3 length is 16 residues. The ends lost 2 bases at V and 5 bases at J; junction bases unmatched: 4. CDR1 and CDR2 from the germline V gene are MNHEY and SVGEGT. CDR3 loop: CASSYRTGVDNSPLHF. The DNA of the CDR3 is TGTGCCAGCAGTTACAGGACAGGGGTGGATAATTCACCCCTCCACTTT.

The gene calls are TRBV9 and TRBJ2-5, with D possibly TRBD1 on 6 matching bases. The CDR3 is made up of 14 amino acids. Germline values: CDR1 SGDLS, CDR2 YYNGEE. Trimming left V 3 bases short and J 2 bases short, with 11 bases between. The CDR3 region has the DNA TGTGCCAGCAGCGCCAGGGGTCGGCAAGAGACCCAGTACTTC. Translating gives CASSARGRQETQYF.